A single sample is the source of the 8 T cell receptor beta chains below, sequenced in a study of CD8 T cells in Susac syndrome. RNA, at roughly 0.45 to 1 ug, was reverse transcribed with random hexamers. TCRdb re-analysed the immunoSEQ multiplex PCR reads in MiXCR, keeping a single row per CDR3 protein. The table records about 300,000 distinct CDR3 sequences, approximately 85% of them present only once. Material for sequencing was CD8+ T cells from PBMCs. These TCRs come from a human donor with multiple sclerosis.

Here the CDR3 reads CASSLGSGLETQYF. As DNA, the CDR3 is TGTGCCAGCAGTTTAGGATCGGGGTTAGAGACCCAGTACTTC. J is TRBJ2-5 and V is TRBV12-3 or TRBV12-4; tentative D call: TRBD2 (5 bases). This CDR3 comprises 14 residues. V gave up 1 base and J gave up 4 bases, with 10 bases separating them.

J is TRBJ1-2 and V is TRBV7-9; 7 bases are a match to TRBD1. CDR3 length: 14 amino acids. Germline V gene sequence: CDR1 SEHNR, CDR2 FQNEAQ (reference sequence). The V and J ends lost 2 bases and 8 bases, in that order; junction bases with no gene match: 8. CDR3 coding DNA: TGTGCCAGCAGCTTACTGGTACAGGGGACCGGCTACACCTTC. It codes for CASSLLVQGTGYTF.

This clonotype was detected once. The chain carries TRBV27 and TRBJ2-1; TRBD2 might be the D (5 bases). Germline CDR1 is MNHEY and CDR2 is SMNVEV (reference sequence). Trimming cost V 2 bases and J 5 bases, with 13 bases left between them. The CDR3 has 15 amino acids. CDR3 region: CASSLGLPRDNEQFF. The DNA for the CDR3 is TGTGCCAGCAGTTTAGGTCTCCCGAGGGACAATGAGCAGTTCTTC.

The chain carries TRBV19 and TRBJ1-3; D is uncertain. Germline V gene lookup returns CDR1 LNHDA and CDR2 SQIVND (reference sequence). The CDR3 sequence is 17 residues long. V shed 4 bases and J shed 0 bases, with 16 bases lying between them. For the CDR3, the DNA is TGTGCCAGTAGTACACTAATCGGACCTAGCTCTGGAAACACCATATATTTT. Its protein product is CASSTLIGPSSGNTIYF.

Here the CDR3 reads CATLGSSNTEAFF. The CDR3, as DNA: TGTGCCACCCTTGGTTCGAGTAACACTGAAGCTTTCTTT. The chain is built from TRBV18 and TRBJ1-1; D ambiguous. The CDR3 sequence is 13 residues long. Germline values: CDR1 KGHSH, CDR2 LQKENI. Trimming took off 10 bases at V and 2 bases at J, with 14 bases between the two ends.

The count of this clonotype is one. V usage is TRBV20-1 and J usage is TRBJ2-1; 10 bases are a match to TRBD2. V was pared by 6 bases and J by 9 bases, with 5 bases of the junction left unmatched. The CDR3 is 12 amino acids. Per the germline V gene, CDR1 is DFQATT and CDR2 is SNEGSKA (reference sequence). The chain's CDR3 is CSARGLATEQFF. In nucleotides, the CDR3 is TGCAGTGCAAGGGGACTAGCGACTGAGCAGTTCTTC.

As DNA, the CDR3 is TGTGCCATCAGTGACATTCTCGGGGATGAAAAACTGTTTTTT. Translating gives CAISDILGDEKLFF. The chain recombines TRBV10-3 with TRBJ1-4; D gene uncertain. The CDR3 spans 14 residues. From germline, CDR1 is ENHRY and CDR2 SYGVKD. Trimming cost V 3 bases and J 6 bases, with 11 bases left between them.

This clonotype was seen once. A junction boundary mismatches the germline segment, possibly from a read error. The genes are TRBV7-7 and TRBJ1-1; no definite D call. This CDR3 contains 13 residues. CDR1 is SSHAT, CDR2 FNYEAQ, per germline (reference sequence). In DNA form, the CDR3 reads TGTGCTAGCAGAATACATGGGAACACTGAAGCTTTCTTT. Protein product: CASRIHGNTEAFF.